This record covers a single T cell receptor beta chain. This record belongs to a study of T-cell reconstitution after alpha-beta-depleted transplantation in children. Unique molecular identifiers were incorporated during preparation of the TCRbeta library. TCRdb redid the calling of the PCR reads with MiXCR, one entry per CDR3 protein. The sample gives about 640,000 distinct CDR3 sequences, approximately 16% of which show up once; approximately 1% is in the top ten. The CDR3 covers 16 residues. In germline, CDR1 is SGHKS, CDR2 YYEKEE (reference sequence). The germline V and J ends were trimmed by 2 bases and 4 bases, with 15 bases remaining between them.

The input for sequencing was PBMCs from the stem cell graft donor, taken from the stem cell graft. This TCR was recovered from a human donor who donated a stem cell graft to a child with acute myeloid leukemia. The chain recombines TRBV5-5 with TRBJ2-2; tentative D call: TRBD1 (5 bases). The CDR3 DNA reads TGTGCCAGCAGCTTTTCGACAGCTCTGAGCACCGGGGAGCTGTTTTTT. Translated: CASSFSTALSTGELFF.